This T cell receptor (beta chain) was retrieved from a study of blood T cell repertoires in COVID-19. For the study at large: Collection of acute and convalescent COVID-19 samples took place in the United States, Italy and Spain. In each case, the material was cDNA or gDNA derived from T cells, B-cell-depleted T cells, or PBMCs.

The germline V gene encodes CDR1 SGHRS and CDR2 YFSETQ. V lost 0 bases, J lost 5 bases, and 12 bases stayed unmatched. The CDR3 has 18 amino acids. In the original workflow: Nucleated cell counts were estimated from reference gene primer amplification. TCRdb keeps only in-frame clones here, not all; method: immunoSEQ multiplex PCR. V and J calls and clone size are copied from that table; D and trimming were computed from the DNA. In the table there are around 150,000 clones, 84% of which are singletons. V usage is TRBV5-1 and J usage is TRBJ2-5; 11 nucleotides align to TRBD1. This clonotype originated in an older man with acute or convalescent COVID-19. The sequencing sample was made of peripheral blood. The CDR3 DNA follows: TGCGCCAGCAGCTTGGTCCCCTCAGGACAGGGGGCTATGGAGACCCAGTACTTC. It codes for CASSLVPSGQGAMETQYF.